The clone carrying this TCR beta chain was counted a few times. The data were obtained in a study of T cell responses to AZD1222 COVID-19 vaccine. Only in-frame clones appear in the TCRdb table, and some are missing; sequencing was by immunoSEQ multiplex PCR. Here the sample spans about 180,000 clones, 85% to 90% being singletons. This TCR came from an adult in good health. Sequenced material: peripheral blood, taken on day 0 of AZD1222 vaccination.

CDR3 sequence reads: CASSLNSPTEELFF. Written as DNA, the CDR3 is TGTGCCAGCAGCTTGAACAGCCCGACCGAGGAACTGTTTTTT. The rearrangement uses TRBV5-6 and TRBJ1-4, with D unresolved. The CDR3 loop spans 14 amino acids. The V and J ends lost 1 base and 12 bases respectively, with 16 bases between them. Per germline, CDR1 SGHDT and CDR2 YYEEEE. Filled out from reference TRBV5-6 and TRBJ1-4, the complete variable domain reads DAGVTQSPTHLIKTRGQQVTLRCSPKSGHDTVSWYQQALGQGPQFIFQYYEEEERQRGNFPDRFSGHQFPNYSSELNVNALLLGDSALYLCASSLNSPTEELFFGSGTQLSVL.